The next 25 T cell receptor beta chains were all read from a single sample in a study of blood T cell repertoires in COVID-19. Clones were read by immunoSEQ multiplex PCR, and TCRdb kept only the in-frame ones, dropping some. The data show about 270,000 clones, over 75% seen once. The sample consisted of peripheral blood. These receptors were taken from a human donor in a cohort sampled during active COVID-19.

The rearrangement links TRBV29-1 to TRBJ2-7; 9 bases are a match to TRBD1. The V and J ends lost 6 bases and 3 bases, in that order; junction bases with no gene match: 9. The CDR3 has 14 amino acids. Germline lookup yields CDR1 SQVTM and CDR2 ANQGSEA. In DNA, the CDR3 is TGCAGCGTGGATGTGATGGGACAGGGCTACGAGCAGTACTTC. Translating it yields CSVDVMGQGYEQYF.

This chain connects TRBV11-2 to TRBJ2-7; the D gene is possibly TRBD1 (5 bases). Germline V CDR1 and CDR2: SGHAT, FQNNGV. Between the trimmed V and J ends, which lost 7 bases and 2 bases, there was a span of 21 bases. This CDR3 comprises 16 residues. CDR3 bases: TGTGCCAGCACCTCCTCCCGGGCAGGGTTTACCTACGAGCAGTACTTC. Its translation: CASTSSRAGFTYEQYF.

V usage is TRBV11-2 and J usage is TRBJ1-1; possibly TRBD1 for D (5 bases). The CDR3 spans 15 residues. Per the germline V gene, CDR1 is SGHAT and CDR2 is FQNNGV. Trimming removed 1 base at V and 1 base at J, with 10 bases between. The CDR3 region has the DNA TGTGCCAGCAGCTTAGTCCCCGGGGGGAACACTGAAGCTTTCTTT. Translating it yields CASSLVPGGNTEAFF. Variable domain in full (rest from reference TRBV11-2 and TRBJ1-1): EAGVAQSPRYKIIEKRQSVAFWCNPISGHATLYWYQQILGQGPKLLIQFQNNGVVDDSQLPKDRFSAERLKGVDSTLKIQPAKLEDSAVYLCASSLVPGGNTEAFFGQGTRLTVV.

The V and J genes are TRBV6-5 and TRBJ2-2; D is perhaps TRBD2 (6 bases). This CDR3 is 15 amino acids long. V shed 4 bases and J shed 6 bases, with 15 bases lying between them. Germline V lookup: CDR1 MNHEY, CDR2 SVGAGI. CDR3 sequence reads: CASSWAGREAGELFF. The CDR3 DNA reads as TGTGCCAGCAGTTGGGCGGGAAGAGAGGCCGGGGAGCTGTTTTTT.

The V and J genes are TRBV5-4 and TRBJ1-2; D is possibly TRBD1 (6 bases). CDR1 and CDR2 from the germline V gene are SGHNT and YYREEE (reference sequence). V lost 0 bases, J lost 12 bases, and 12 bases lay in between. This CDR3 region has 12 residues. This chain's CDR3 is CASSLVGGRDTF. In DNA, the CDR3 is TGTGCCAGCAGCTTGGTAGGGGGTAGGGACACCTTC.

This clone was seen at least ten times. This sequence joins TRBV6-4 and TRBJ2-5, with 12 positions matching TRBD2. Germline-derived CDR1 and CDR2 are MRHNA and SNTAGT. J lost 1 base, V lost 4 bases, and 1 base had no gene match. The CDR3 runs 15 residues. This CDR3 reads CASSALAGGQETQYF. The CDR3 DNA reads as TGTGCCAGCAGTGCACTAGCGGGGGGCCAAGAGACCCAGTACTTC.

The rearrangement joins TRBV5-1 to TRBJ2-2; TRBD2 matches at 9 bases. This CDR3 contains 16 residues. Trimming took 4 bases from V and 2 from J; bases not matched to a gene: 6. Germline assignment: CDR1 SGHRS and CDR2 YFSETQ. The CDR3: CASSQLTSGNTGELFF. The CDR3 DNA follows: TGCGCCAGCAGCCAACTGACTAGCGGTAACACCGGGGAGCTGTTTTTT.

CDR3 amino acids: CASNLQGAVTEAFF. CDR3 bases: TGTGCCAGCAACTTGCAGGGGGCGGTTACTGAAGCTTTCTTT. The chain links TRBV2 to TRBJ1-1; TRBD1 matches 8 bases. This CDR3 spans 14 amino acids. Germline CDR1 SNHLY, CDR2 FYNNEI. V was pared by 7 bases and J by 5 bases, with 9 bases of the junction left unmatched.

This chain links TRBV10-3 with TRBJ2-5; unclear D gene. Trimming cost V 3 bases and J 5 bases, with 7 bases left between them. The CDR3 runs to 12 residues. Germline V lookup: CDR1 ENHRY, CDR2 SYGVKD. In DNA, the CDR3 is TGTGCCATCAGTGAATTAGAGGAGACCCAGTACTTC. It translates to CAISELEETQYF.

J is TRBJ2-7 and V is TRBV7-8; 11 bases agree with TRBD1. V lost 4 bases and J lost 3; bases outside the gene matches: 5. CDR1 SGHVS and CDR2 FQNEAQ come from the germline V gene. This CDR3 region has 15 residues. CDR3 DNA sequence: TGTGCCAGCAGCTCCGGCGGGACAGGGGGCTACGAGCAGTACTTC. Its protein is CASSSGGTGGYEQYF.

The rearrangement joins TRBV5-1 to TRBJ2-5, with 10 bases matching TRBD2. V gave up 0 bases and J gave up 2 bases; unmatched junction bases: 4. Per germline, CDR1 SGHRS and CDR2 YFSETQ. CDR3 length equals 16 residues. CDR3 nucleotide sequence: TGCGCCAGCAGCTTGGGGGGGACTAGCGCACAAGAGACCCAGTACTTC. Residues: CASSLGGTSAQETQYF.

The chain couples TRBV5-1 to TRBJ2-7, with D possibly matching TRBD2 (6 bases). The CDR3 extends over 14 amino acids. Trimming removed 3 bases at V and 5 bases at J, with 15 bases between. Germline V gene lookup returns CDR1 SGHRS and CDR2 YFSETQ. The CDR3 sequence is CASSYYGSSDEQYF. CDR3 DNA: TGCGCCAGCAGCTATTACGGGAGTTCCGACGAGCAGTACTTC.

V gene TRBV5-1 combines with J gene TRBJ2-1, with 10 nucleotides matching TRBD2. Trimming at V came to 4 bases and at J to 8 bases, leaving 9 bases not matched to a gene. This CDR3 has 15 residues. Germline-derived CDR1 and CDR2 are SGHRS and YFSETQ. The CDR3 here is CASSHTSGIVDEQFF. The CDR3, as DNA: TGCGCCAGCAGCCATACTAGCGGGATCGTGGATGAGCAGTTCTTC.

This sequence joins TRBV19 and TRBJ1-1, with TRBD1 matching 7 bases. The CDR3 has 16 residues. V shed 5 bases, J shed 0 bases, and the junction held 9 bases outside the gene matches. Germline V gene sequence: CDR1 LNHDA, CDR2 SQIVND (reference sequence). CDR3 loop: CASSPRDRIMNTEAFF. CDR3 bases: TGTGCCAGTAGTCCCCGGGACAGAATCATGAACACTGAAGCTTTCTTT.

The gene calls are TRBV6-5 and TRBJ1-6, with 12 bases aligning to TRBD1. CDR3 size: 15 residues. Trimming took 8 bases from V and 10 from J; bases not matched to a gene: 9. Germline values: CDR1 MNHEY, CDR2 SVGAGI. The chain's CDR3 is CASRGQGASRSPLHF. DNA for the CDR3: TGTGCCAGCCGGGGACAGGGGGCCTCTCGGTCACCCCTCCACTTT.

A remark on this clone: The same CDR3 can be traced to other DNA sequences in this sample. This chain links TRBV6-5 with TRBJ1-2; possibly TRBD1 for D (6 bases). This CDR3 region has 14 residues. CDR1 is MNHEY and CDR2 is SVGAGI in the germline V gene. Trimming cost V 5 bases and J 1 base, with 11 bases left between them. Here the CDR3 DNA reads TGTGCCAGCAGTCCAGGCAGGGGTAACTATGGCTACACCTTC. Its translation is CASSPGRGNYGYTF.

The V and J genes are TRBV2 and TRBJ2-4; 9 bases are a match to TRBD1. V lost 7 bases to trimming and J lost 6 bases; unmatched junction nucleotides: 7. The length of the CDR3 is 14 residues. Germline CDR1 reads SNHLY; CDR2 reads FYNNEI. CDR3 sequence reads: CASTLSGQGNIQYF. Here the CDR3 DNA reads TGTGCCAGCACTCTTTCGGGACAGGGAAACATTCAGTACTTC.

This clone was recorded once. J is TRBJ2-7 and V is TRBV28, with unresolved D. Trimming left V 6 bases short and J 1 base short, with 10 bases between. The CDR3 consists of 13 residues. CDR1 and CDR2 from the germline V gene are MDHEN and SYDVKM. CDR3 protein: CASSNYSSYEQYF. CDR3 coding DNA: TGTGCCAGCAGCAACTATTCATCCTACGAGCAGTACTTC.

V usage is TRBV24-1 and J usage is TRBJ2-1; 9 nucleotides agree with TRBD2. CDR3 length equals 23 residues. Germline V gives CDR1 KGHDR, CDR2 SFDVKD. The V and J ends lost 3 bases and 0 bases, in that order; junction bases with no gene match: 23. The CDR3 reads CATSDPSLSTSGAPKSSYNEQFF. CDR3 coding DNA: TGTGCCACCAGTGATCCGAGCCTATCGACTAGCGGAGCCCCTAAAAGCTCCTACAATGAGCAGTTCTTC.

The rearrangement links TRBV18 to TRBJ2-3; 9 nucleotides agree with TRBD1. The CDR3 consists of 16 residues. Germline lookup yields CDR1 KGHSH and CDR2 LQKENI. V was pared by 3 bases and J by 6 bases, with 10 bases of the junction left unmatched. CDR3 sequence reads: CASSPMGTGSGDTQYF. CDR3 sequence (DNA): TGTGCCAGCTCACCGATGGGGACAGGGTCCGGGGATACGCAGTATTTT.

This chain links TRBV19 with TRBJ2-1, with 11 bases fitting TRBD2. The CDR3 loop spans 15 amino acids. V lost 3 bases and J lost 6; bases outside the gene matches: 4. Germline V CDR1 and CDR2: LNHDA, SQIVND (reference sequence). CDR3 sequence: CASSIGTSGTNEQFF. The CDR3 DNA is TGTGCCAGTAGTATCGGGACTAGCGGCACCAATGAGCAGTTCTTC.

DNA of the CDR3: TGTGCCAGCACCATTACCCTGGGGACAAGAAGTCAGCCCCAGCATTTT. Encoded protein: CASTITLGTRSQPQHF. The chain couples TRBV28 to TRBJ1-5; D perhaps matches TRBD1 (6 bases). The CDR3 sequence is 16 residues long. Trimming left V 7 bases short and J 6 bases short, with 22 bases between. Germline assignment: CDR1 MDHEN and CDR2 SYDVKM.

This rearrangement joins TRBV5-1 to TRBJ2-7; TRBD2 matches at 8 bases. Per the germline V gene, CDR1 is SGHRS and CDR2 is YFSETQ. The CDR3 extends over 14 amino acids. Trimming at V came to 0 bases and at J to 7 bases, leaving 6 bases not matched to a gene. In DNA, the CDR3 is TGCGCCAGCAGCTTGGAACTAGCGGAGGGGGAGCAGTACTTC. Protein product: CASSLELAEGEQYF.

The rearrangement links TRBV18 to TRBJ1-2; D is undetermined. The ends were cut back, 5 bases at V and 5 bases at J, with 9 bases in the middle. The CDR3 totals 12 residues. CDR1 is KGHSH and CDR2 is LQKENI in the germline V gene. The DNA for the CDR3 is TGTGCCAGCTCATGGGGAGGGTATGGCTACACCTTC. This translates into CASSWGGYGYTF.

The chain couples TRBV5-6 to TRBJ1-2; D is possibly TRBD1 (5 bases). Germline V gives CDR1 SGHDT, CDR2 YYEEEE. V was trimmed by 1 base and J by 8 bases, leaving 12 bases between them. This CDR3 region has 13 residues. CDR3 nucleotide sequence: TGTGCCAGCAGCTTGTACGGGGGTGCCGGCTACACCTTC. Protein: CASSLYGGAGYTF.